These 25 T cell receptor beta chains originate from one sample sequenced in a study of Graves' ophthalmopathy and Graves' hyperthyroidism. Amplifying from RNA transcripts, the study obtained TCR beta CDR3 regions. HTBI primers were employed in first-round RT-PCR, then a second-round multiplex PCR followed. TCRdb recomputed calls from the multiplex PCR reads with MiXCR, one row per CDR3 protein. The sample lists hundreds of thousands of distinct CDR3 sequences, 35% to 45% occurring once. The specimen sequenced was peripheral blood. All receptors derive from an adult man with Graves' ophthalmopathy.

This clonotype was seen many times. In DNA form, the CDR3 reads TGTGCCAGCAGTGACGGCAGGAACTATGGCTACACCTTC. Its protein is CASSDGRNYGYTF. The genes are TRBV2 and TRBJ1-2, with D unclear. The CDR3 covers 13 residues. With 3 bases removed from V and 2 bases from J, the gap between germline ends came to 7 bases. The germline CDR1 and CDR2 sequences are SNHLY and FYNNEI. The entire variable domain, with the rest obtained from reference TRBV2 and TRBJ1-2, is as follows: EPEVTQTPSHQVTQMGQEVILRCVPISNHLYFYWYRQILGQKVEFLVSFYNNEISEKSEIFDDQFSVERPDGSNFTLKIRSTKLEDSAMYFCASSDGRNYGYTFGSGTRLTVV.

Many counts were recorded for this clonotype. The chain recombines TRBV7-6 with TRBJ1-5, with D maybe TRBD1 (6 bases). The germline V and J ends were trimmed by 3 bases and 2 bases, with 8 bases remaining between them. This CDR3 has 14 amino acids. The germline V gene encodes CDR1 SGHVS and CDR2 FNYEAQ. The CDR3 bases are TGTGCCAGCAGCTTGGACAGCGGCAATCAGCCCCAGCATTTT. Its translation is CASSLDSGNQPQHF.

The rearrangement joins TRBV9 to TRBJ1-1, with 8 bases identical to TRBD1. V shed 4 bases and J 7 bases; nucleotides not matched to a gene: 12. Germline V gene lookup returns CDR1 SGDLS and CDR2 YYNGEE. There are 15 residues in the CDR3. The CDR3 DNA is TGTGCCAGCAGCCCCAGCCTGACAGGGGTGGATGAAGCTTTCTTT. Its translation is CASSPSLTGVDEAFF.

The chain is built from TRBV9 and TRBJ1-1; TRBD1 is a possible D gene (6 bases). From germline, CDR1 is SGDLS and CDR2 YYNGEE. This CDR3 has 16 amino acids. Trimming took off 0 bases at V and 5 bases at J, with 17 bases between the two ends. The CDR3 nucleotides are TGTGCCAGCAGCGTAGGAGGGACACGGGGGGAAACTGAAGCTTTCTTT. Its translation: CASSVGGTRGETEAFF.

The chain couples TRBV12-3 or TRBV12-4 to TRBJ2-5, with 7 positions matching TRBD1. This CDR3 is built from 16 residues. The J segment lost 5 bases and the V segment lost 1 base, leaving 10 bases of the junction unmatched. CDR3 DNA: TGTGCCAGCAGTTTAGGGTCAGGGGGAAGATTTGAGACCCAGTACTTC. It yields the protein CASSLGSGGRFETQYF.

This chain uses TRBV4-2 with TRBJ1-2; 9 bases fit TRBD1. V trimming: 2 bases; J trimming: 6 bases; junction bases outside the gene matches: 4. The CDR3 has 14 amino acids. Germline V gene data show CDR1 as LGHNA and CDR2 as YNFKEQ. This chain's CDR3 is CASSQRGDRDGYTF. The CDR3 DNA is TGTGCCAGCAGCCAAAGGGGGGACAGGGATGGCTACACCTTC.

To note about this clonotype: This may come from a read error, since a much larger clone is one base off. The V gene is TRBV9, the J gene TRBJ1-1; D not resolved. CDR1 SGDLS and CDR2 YYNGEE come from the germline V gene. V was clipped by 5 bases and J by 4 bases, with 12 bases between them. The CDR3 extends over 13 amino acids. DNA for the CDR3: TGTGCCAGCAGTTGGGGTTTGAGCACTGAAGCTTTCTTT. Protein product: CASSWGLSTEAFF.

This clonotype was observed at least ten times. The CDR3 loop reads CASSAGQGQETQYF. Written as DNA, the CDR3 is TGTGCCAGCAGTGCCGGACAGGGGCAAGAGACCCAGTACTTC. The genes are TRBV25-1 and TRBJ2-5; TRBD1 aligns across 9 bases. The V and J ends lost 4 bases and 2 bases, in that order; junction bases with no gene match: 2. Per the germline V gene, CDR1 is MGHDK and CDR2 is SYGVNS. The CDR3 spans 14 residues.

Many counts were recorded for this clonotype. The chain uses TRBV7-6 and TRBJ2-7, with D unclear. Germline V gene lookup returns CDR1 SGHVS and CDR2 FNYEAQ. The CDR3 totals 16 residues. V lost 1 base to trimming and J lost 0 bases, with 13 bases between them. CDR3 DNA sequence: TGTGCCAGCAGCTTAGGGGTAAAGGGTGACTCCTACGAGCAGTACTTC. Its protein product is CASSLGVKGDSYEQYF.

The V gene is TRBV29-1, the J gene TRBJ2-5; a weak D match, TRBD1 (5 bases). V lost 4 bases and J 4 bases, leaving 13 bases between the germline ends. The CDR3 sequence is 13 residues long. From germline, CDR1 is SQVTM and CDR2 ANQGSEA. In DNA, the CDR3 is TGCAGCGTTGGGGCAGGGTCTTCAGAGACCCAGTACTTC. It codes for CSVGAGSSETQYF.

Details on this clonotype: Since the CDR3 does not end with the conserved phenylalanine or tryptophan, this likely comes from a read error. No DNA is shown, since the ends of the CDR3 on it are uncertain; the CDR3 is the one TCRdb lists. CDR3 region: CASSAGTSGPGNT. This chain joins TRBV7-3 and TRBJ2-5; TRBD2 is taken as the D call from the table, unchecked against the DNA. Germline-derived CDR1 and CDR2 are SGHTA and FQGTGA. Including both end residues, the CDR3 is 13 amino acids long.

In this sample, this clonotype turned up many times. The chain combines TRBV7-9 with TRBJ1-1, with D perhaps TRBD1 (5 bases). The CDR3 is 13 residues long. Trimming removed 4 bases at V and 4 bases at J, with 10 bases between. Per germline, CDR1 SEHNR and CDR2 FQNEAQ (reference sequence). The CDR3 protein is CASSSQVATEAFF. CDR3 bases: TGTGCCAGCAGCTCACAGGTAGCCACTGAAGCTTTCTTT.

This clonotype was recorded many times. J is TRBJ2-2 and V is TRBV5-1, with 7 positions matching TRBD1. The CDR3 consists of 15 residues. Per germline, CDR1 SGHRS and CDR2 YFSETQ. The trim removed 0 bases at V and 3 bases at J, leaving 2 bases unmatched. The CDR3 coding sequence is TGCGCCAGCAGCTTGGACAGGGGAGACACCGGGGAGCTGTTTTTT. It encodes CASSLDRGDTGELFF.

V and J are TRBV15 and TRBJ1-2; D uncertain. This CDR3 spans 13 amino acids. CDR1 LNHNV and CDR2 YYDKDF come from the germline V gene (reference sequence). Between the trimmed V and J ends, which lost 5 bases and 4 bases, there was a span of 11 bases. This CDR3 reads CATSGRQPYGYTF. The CDR3 DNA is TGTGCCACCAGCGGCAGGCAGCCCTATGGCTACACCTTC. The full variable domain, rest sourced from reference TRBV15 and TRBJ1-2, is DAMVIQNPRYQVTQFGKPVTLSCSQTLNHNVMYWYQQKSSQAPKLLFHYYDKDFNNEADTPDNFQSRRPNTSFCFLDIRSPGLGDTAMYLCATSGRQPYGYTFGSGTRLTVV.

The table lists this clonotype with many counts. The chain is built from TRBV7-2 and TRBJ2-1; possible D gene TRBD2, 6 bases. From germline, CDR1 is SGHTA and CDR2 FQGNSA. The CDR3 loop spans 14 amino acids. V shed 5 bases and J shed 4 bases, with 12 bases lying between them. CDR3 protein: CASSRRRAYNEQFF. DNA for the CDR3: TGTGCCAGCAGCAGGAGGAGGGCGTACAATGAGCAGTTCTTC.

V and J are TRBV9 and TRBJ2-5; no firm D call. V lost 2 bases to trimming and J lost 5 bases, with 22 bases between them. CDR3 length equals 17 residues. CDR1 SGDLS and CDR2 YYNGEE come from the germline V gene. The CDR3 DNA reads as TGTGCCAGCAGCGTGAGAGGCAGCAGTGGTGTTCACGAGACCCAGTACTTC. Its translation is CASSVRGSSGVHETQYF.

With respect to this clonotype: This CDR3 fails to terminate in the conserved phenylalanine or tryptophan, so it likely reflects a read error. J is TRBJ2-7 and V is TRBV9; no reliable D call. The CDR3 is 13 amino acids. Trimming cost V 0 bases and J 3 bases, with 7 bases left between them. The germline gives CDR1 SGDLS, CDR2 YYNGEE. The CDR3 DNA reads TGTGCCAGCAGCGTAGTTTCCGGCTACGAGCAGTACATC. Amino acids: CASSVVSGYEQYI.

This clonotype has a handful of counts. This chain links TRBV19 with TRBJ2-7; D perhaps matches TRBD2 (6 bases). The J call may be wrong; the DNA end is better matched by TRBJ2-1. Per germline, CDR1 LNHDA and CDR2 SQIVND (reference sequence). This CDR3 region has 14 residues. Written as DNA, the CDR3 is TGTGCCAGTAGTAAACGCGGGAACTACAATGAGCAGTTCTTC. As protein: CASSKRGNYNEQFF.

The chain has TRBV7-9 and TRBJ1-1; a possible D gene is TRBD1 (5 bases). V was cut by 5 bases and J by 4 bases, with 20 bases left in between. The length of the CDR3 is 16 residues. Looked up from germline, CDR1 is SEHNR and CDR2 is FQNEAQ (reference sequence). For the CDR3, the DNA is TGTGCCAGCAGCCAAGAGCTTGGAGGGGTGAGCACTGAAGCTTTCTTT. Translation: CASSQELGGVSTEAFF. The variable domain in full, completed from reference TRBV7-9 and TRBJ1-1, reads DTGVSQNPRHKITKRGQNVTFRCDPISEHNRLYWYRQTLGQGPEFLTYFQNEAQLEKSRLLSDRFSAERPKGSFSTLEIQRTEQGDSAMYLCASSQELGGVSTEAFFGQGTRLTVV.

This clonotype has ten or more counts. This rearrangement joins TRBV27 to TRBJ1-1; no clear D gene. Germline loops: CDR1 MNHEY, CDR2 SMNVEV (reference sequence). The CDR3 sequence is 11 residues long. Trimming took 7 bases from V and 5 from J, leaving 8 bases between them. The CDR3 bases are TGTGCCAGCATGTTGGGTACTGAAGCTTTCTTT. Residues: CASMLGTEAFF.

Many counts were recorded for this clonotype. The chain links TRBV29-1 to TRBJ1-1, with D uncertain. V lost 4 bases and J lost 1, with 10 bases in between. This CDR3 is built from 13 residues. Per germline, CDR1 SQVTM and CDR2 ANQGSEA. CDR3 residues: CSVGRYWNTEAFF. DNA of the CDR3: TGCAGCGTTGGGCGGTATTGGAACACTGAAGCTTTCTTT.

In this sample, this clonotype turned up a few times. J is TRBJ1-5 and V is TRBV6-1, with TRBD1 as a possible D gene (5 bases). The V gene lost 11 bases and the J gene lost 6 bases, with 11 bases spanning the gap. The CDR3 loop spans 11 amino acids. The germline V gene has CDR1 MNHNS and CDR2 SASEGT. In nucleotides, the CDR3 is TGTGCCGGAGGAAGGGGTCAGCCCCAGCATTTT. This encodes CAGGRGQPQHF.

V gene TRBV19 combines with J gene TRBJ2-7; 7 bases align to TRBD2. The DNA matches TRBJ2-1 better at its end, which makes the J call doubtful. CDR3 length equals 14 residues. Germline V lookup: CDR1 LNHDA, CDR2 SQIVND (reference sequence). The CDR3 region has the DNA TGTGCCAGTAGTGCGGGACTACGACTCGATGAGCAGTTCTTC. This translates into CASSAGLRLDEQFF.

The J gene is TRBJ1-2, the V gene TRBV19; TRBD1 agrees at 7 bases. There are 14 residues in the CDR3. After removal of 4 bases from V and 8 bases from J, the junction contained 10 bases not matched to a gene. Per the germline V gene, CDR1 is LNHDA and CDR2 is SQIVND (reference sequence). The CDR3 loop is CASSKSATGKGYTF. The CDR3 DNA reads as TGTGCCAGTAGTAAGTCCGCGACAGGGAAAGGCTACACCTTC.

The V gene is TRBV7-8, the J gene TRBJ2-1; D ambiguous. The CDR3 has 12 residues. Trimming took off 1 base at V and 5 bases at J, with 3 bases between the two ends. Germline V lookup: CDR1 SGHVS, CDR2 FQNEAQ. DNA of the CDR3: TGTGCCAGCAGCTTAGGCAACAATGAGCAGTTCTTC. As protein: CASSLGNNEQFF.